The entry below gives a single TCR beta chain sequence along with its context. This table comes from immunoSEQ multiplex PCR, and its TCRdb copy is limited to in-frame clones, with some not included. The repertoire has 2.5 million or so clones, approximately 94% of them found once; the top ten carry roughly 0.13%. This sample was included in a study of shared clonotypes between healthy human individuals. Memory CD4+ cells were the fraction left after CD45RA+ naive selection. Trimming took off 3 bases at V and 3 bases at J, with 8 bases between the two ends. Germline values: CDR1 SEHNR, CDR2 FQNEAQ (reference sequence). CDR3 length: 13 residues.

The origin of this receptor is a man younger than 35 in good health. The specimen sequenced was naive CD4+ T cells sorted from blood. This sample's subset: CD45RA+ positively selected. J is TRBJ2-5 and V is TRBV7-9; D gene unclear. This CDR3 is CASSFPNEETQYF. CDR3 coding DNA: TGTGCCAGCAGCTTCCCTAACGAAGAGACCCAGTACTTC.